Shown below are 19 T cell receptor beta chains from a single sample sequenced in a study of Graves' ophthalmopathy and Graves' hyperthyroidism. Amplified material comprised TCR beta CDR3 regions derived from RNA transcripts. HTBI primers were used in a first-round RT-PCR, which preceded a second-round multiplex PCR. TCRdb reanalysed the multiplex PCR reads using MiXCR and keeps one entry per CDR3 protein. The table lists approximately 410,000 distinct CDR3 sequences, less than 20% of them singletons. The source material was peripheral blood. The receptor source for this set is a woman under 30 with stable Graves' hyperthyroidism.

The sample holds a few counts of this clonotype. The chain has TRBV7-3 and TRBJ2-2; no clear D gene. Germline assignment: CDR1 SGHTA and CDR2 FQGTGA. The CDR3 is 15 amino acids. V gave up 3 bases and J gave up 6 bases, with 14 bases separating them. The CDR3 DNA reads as TGTGCCAGCAGCTTGGGCCCGGGTGGGGCCGGGGAGCTGTTTTTT. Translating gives CASSLGPGGAGELFF. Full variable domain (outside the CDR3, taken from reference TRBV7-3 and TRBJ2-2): GAGVSQTPSNKVTEKGKYVELRCDPISGHTALYWYRQSLGQGPEFLIYFQGTGAADDSGLPNDRFFAVRPEGSVSTLKIQRTERGDSAVYLCASSLGPGGAGELFFGEGSRLTVL.

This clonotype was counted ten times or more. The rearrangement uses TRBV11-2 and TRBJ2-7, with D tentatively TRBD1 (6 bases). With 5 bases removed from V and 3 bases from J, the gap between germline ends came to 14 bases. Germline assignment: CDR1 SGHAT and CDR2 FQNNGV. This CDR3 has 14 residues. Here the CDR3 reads CASSHVTGYYEQYF. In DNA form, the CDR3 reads TGTGCCAGCAGCCACGTTACAGGGTACTACGAGCAGTACTTC.

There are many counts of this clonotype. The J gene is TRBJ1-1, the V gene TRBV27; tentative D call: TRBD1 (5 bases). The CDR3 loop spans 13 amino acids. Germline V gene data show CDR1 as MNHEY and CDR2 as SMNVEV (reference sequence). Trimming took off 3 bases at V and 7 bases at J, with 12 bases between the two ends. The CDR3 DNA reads TGTGCCAGCAGTTTTGGGGGGAATGGTGAAGCTTTCTTT. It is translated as CASSFGGNGEAFF.

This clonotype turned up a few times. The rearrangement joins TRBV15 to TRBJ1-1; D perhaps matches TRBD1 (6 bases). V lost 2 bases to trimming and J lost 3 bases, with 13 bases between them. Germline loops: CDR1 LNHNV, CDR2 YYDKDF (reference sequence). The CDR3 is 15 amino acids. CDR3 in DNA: TGTGCCACCAGCAGACTCAGGGGTTGGGACACTGAAGCTTTCTTT. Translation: CATSRLRGWDTEAFF.

DNA for the CDR3: TGTGCCAGTAGGGTGACAGGGAGGTTTAACAGCAATCAGCCCCAGCATTTT. Protein: CASRVTGRFNSNQPQHF. This chain joins TRBV19 and TRBJ1-5; the match to TRBD1 covers 7 bases. Germline CDR1 is LNHDA and CDR2 is SQIVND (reference sequence). Trimming at V came to 6 bases and at J to 1 base, leaving 12 bases not matched to a gene. This CDR3 is built from 17 residues.

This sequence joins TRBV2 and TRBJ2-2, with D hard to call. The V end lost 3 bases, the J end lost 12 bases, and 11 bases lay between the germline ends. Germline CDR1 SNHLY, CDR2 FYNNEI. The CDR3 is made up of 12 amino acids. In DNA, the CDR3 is TGTGCCAGCAGTGACGGCCCAGGACAGCTGTTTTTT. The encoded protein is CASSDGPGQLFF. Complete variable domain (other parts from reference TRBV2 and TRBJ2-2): EPEVTQTPSHQVTQMGQEVILRCVPISNHLYFYWYRQILGQKVEFLVSFYNNEISEKSEIFDDQFSVERPDGSNFTLKIRSTKLEDSAMYFCASSDGPGQLFFGEGSRLTVL.

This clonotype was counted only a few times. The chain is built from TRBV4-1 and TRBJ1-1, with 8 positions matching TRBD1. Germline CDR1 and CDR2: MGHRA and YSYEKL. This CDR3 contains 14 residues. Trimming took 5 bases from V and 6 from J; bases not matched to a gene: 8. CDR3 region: CASSTWTGKAEAFF. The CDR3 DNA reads TGCGCCAGCAGCACCTGGACAGGGAAGGCTGAAGCTTTCTTT.

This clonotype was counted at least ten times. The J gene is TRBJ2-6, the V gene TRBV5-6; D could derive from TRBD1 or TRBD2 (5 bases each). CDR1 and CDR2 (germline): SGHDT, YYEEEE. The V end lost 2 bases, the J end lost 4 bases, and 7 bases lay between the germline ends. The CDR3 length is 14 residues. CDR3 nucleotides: TGTGCCAGCAGCTTCCGGGACGGGGCCAACGTCCTGACTTTC. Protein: CASSFRDGANVLTF.

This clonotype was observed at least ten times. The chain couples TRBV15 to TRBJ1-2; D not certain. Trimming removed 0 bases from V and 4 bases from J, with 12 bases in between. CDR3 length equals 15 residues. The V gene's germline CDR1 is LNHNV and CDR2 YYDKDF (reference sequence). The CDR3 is CATSRDRETGYGYTF. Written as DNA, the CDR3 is TGTGCCACCAGCAGAGATCGGGAAACGGGCTATGGCTACACCTTC.

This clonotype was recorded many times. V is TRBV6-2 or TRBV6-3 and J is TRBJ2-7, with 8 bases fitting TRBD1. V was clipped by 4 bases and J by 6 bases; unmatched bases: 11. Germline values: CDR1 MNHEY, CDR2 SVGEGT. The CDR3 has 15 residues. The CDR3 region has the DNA TGTGCCAGCAGTTCCAGAGGACAGGGCGAACGCGAGCAGTACTTC. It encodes CASSSRGQGEREQYF.

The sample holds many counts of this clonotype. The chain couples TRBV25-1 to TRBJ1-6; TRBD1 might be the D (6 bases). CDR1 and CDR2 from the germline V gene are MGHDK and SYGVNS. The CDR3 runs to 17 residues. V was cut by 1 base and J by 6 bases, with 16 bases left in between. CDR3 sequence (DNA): TGTGCCAGCAGTGAATCTCGAGGGGGACGGTTTAATTCACCCCTCCACTTT. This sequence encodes CASSESRGGRFNSPLHF.

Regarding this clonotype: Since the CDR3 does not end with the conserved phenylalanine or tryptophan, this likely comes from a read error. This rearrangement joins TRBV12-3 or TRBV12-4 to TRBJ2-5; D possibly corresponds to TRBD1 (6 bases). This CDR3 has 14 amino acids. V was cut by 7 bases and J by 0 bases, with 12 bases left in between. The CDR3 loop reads CASTIWDNQETQYI. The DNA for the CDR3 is TGTGCCAGCACCATTTGGGACAACCAAGAGACCCAGTACATC.

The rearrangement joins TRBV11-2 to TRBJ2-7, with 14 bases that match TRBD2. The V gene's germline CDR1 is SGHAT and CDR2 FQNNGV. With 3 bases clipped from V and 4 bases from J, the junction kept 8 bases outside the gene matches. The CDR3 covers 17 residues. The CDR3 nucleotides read TGTGCCAGCAGCTTGACTGGGACTAGCGGGAGTAGGTACGAGCAGTACTTC. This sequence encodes CASSLTGTSGSRYEQYF.

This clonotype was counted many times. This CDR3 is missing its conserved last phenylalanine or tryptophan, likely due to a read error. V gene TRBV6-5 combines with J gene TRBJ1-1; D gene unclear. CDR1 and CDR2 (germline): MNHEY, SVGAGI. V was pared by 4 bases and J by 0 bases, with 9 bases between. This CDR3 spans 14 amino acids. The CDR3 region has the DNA TGTGCCAGCAGTTTACAGAGATTGAACACTGAAGCTTTCCTT. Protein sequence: CASSLQRLNTEAFL.

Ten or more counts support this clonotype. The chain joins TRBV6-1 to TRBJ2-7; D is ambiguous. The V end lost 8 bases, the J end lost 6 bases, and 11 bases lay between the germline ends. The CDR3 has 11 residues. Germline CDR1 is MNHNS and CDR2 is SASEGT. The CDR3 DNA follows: TGTGCCAGCGAACCCCGCCGCGAGCAGTACTTC. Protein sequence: CASEPRREQYF.

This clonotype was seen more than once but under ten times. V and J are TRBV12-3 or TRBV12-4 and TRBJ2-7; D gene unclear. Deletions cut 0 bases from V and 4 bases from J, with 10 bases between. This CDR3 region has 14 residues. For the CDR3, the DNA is TGTGCCAGCAGTTTAGCGGGTTCGGTTTACGAGCAGTACTTC. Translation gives CASSLAGSVYEQYF.

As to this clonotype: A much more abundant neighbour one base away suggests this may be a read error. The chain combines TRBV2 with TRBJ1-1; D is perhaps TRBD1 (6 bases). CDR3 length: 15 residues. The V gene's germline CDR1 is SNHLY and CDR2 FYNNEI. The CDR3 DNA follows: TGTGCCAGCACTCCACACCGGGACAAGAACACTGAAGATTTCTTT. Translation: CASTPHRDKNTEDFF.

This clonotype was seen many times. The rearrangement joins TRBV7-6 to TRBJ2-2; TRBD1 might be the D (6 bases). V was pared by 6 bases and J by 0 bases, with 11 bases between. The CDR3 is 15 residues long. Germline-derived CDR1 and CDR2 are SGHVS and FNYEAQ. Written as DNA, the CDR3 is TGTGCCAGCAGTGTGGGGGCATCGAACACCGGGGAGCTGTTTTTT. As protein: CASSVGASNTGELFF.

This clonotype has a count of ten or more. CDR3 nucleotide sequence: TGTGCCAGCGGCTGGAACAGGGAATACACCATATATTTT. This translates into CASGWNREYTIYF. V gene TRBV12-3 or TRBV12-4 combines with J gene TRBJ1-3; tentative D call: TRBD1 (6 bases). The V end lost 8 bases, the J end lost 8 bases, and 16 bases lay between the germline ends. This CDR3 region has 13 residues.